The entry below describes one T cell receptor (beta chain). The sample holds one count of this clone. Its antigen is unknown. Base-call qualities are not available, and no considerably larger clone is one nucleotide away. Preparation of the library involved the immunoSEQ multiplex PCR assay. For the multiplex PCR, a mixture combining 60 forward primers for TCR Vbeta segments and 13 reverse primers for TCR Jbeta segments was used. The CDR3 region of rearranged TCR beta genes was amplified from genomic DNA with a multiplex PCR assay. The Illumina HiSeq System was used to sequence the amplified TCR beta libraries as 87-base-pair reads. Concerning the study's data processing: In a later analysis, tens of millions of unique TCR beta chains were counted across the 500 to 850 repertoires, and roughly 10 million of these chains were shared by at least two donors. A nearest-neighbor algorithm error-corrected the raw reads and collapsed the reads into unique sequences, merging closely related sequences to remove PCR and sequencing errors. V, D and J gene segments were assigned by aligning CDR3 sequences to IMGT reference sequences. Each retained sequence needed at least a six-nucleotide match to both a V gene segment and a J gene segment. A rearrangement was called productive if the CDR3 had no stop codons and remained in frame with V and J, and every other rearrangement was called non-productive. CDR3 was defined according to IMGT convention as the region running from the second conserved V-encoded cysteine to the conserved J-encoded phenylalanine. The earlier analysis of 500 to 650 of the donors excluded any sequence lacking an unambiguous match to a single V gene segment. An earlier analysis of 587 of the donors classified V segments as functional when productive rearrangements were above 56.7% and as segregating when the standard deviation between donors was above 5%. To diagnose cytomegalovirus status from the catalog of TCR beta chain sequences, a statistical classification framework was built. In a later analysis, TCR nucleotide sequences were compared against IMGT/GENE-DB human TR gene sequences so that V and J genes could be assigned. A later analysis assigned CDR3 sequences and most-parsimonious VDJ recombination scenarios with the TCRdist pipeline. A later analysis defined each TCR beta chain by its CDR3 amino acid sequence plus V-gene family, and excluded reads lacking a unique V-gene family. In a later analysis, some 600 highly shared, low-generation-probability nucleotide sequences were removed to address suspected cross-contamination and a sequencing artifact. In a later analysis, a clonal expansion index for each public chain was calculated from normalized within-repertoire ranks of inferred template counts. A later analysis computed generation probabilities with a VDJ recombination model fitted to out-of-frame rearrangements, and checked the results against IGoR. A later analysis scored TCR-TCR, TCR-HLA and TCR-CMV co-occurrence with hypergeometric tests, applying a repertoire-size bias correction to TCR pairs. A later analysis estimated false discovery rates by permuting HLA or CMV assignments 20 times. In a later analysis, co-occurring TCRs were grouped with DBSCAN, and TCRdist sequence similarity was added when clustering was performed within HLA-allele-positive subsets. Repertoires with fewer than 30,000 or more than 120,000 public chains were left out of co-occurrence clustering, as were five repertoires with anomalous nucleotide sharing. Held by TCRdb, this immuneACCESS table contains in-frame sequences only and omits some clones. Under half of the omission traces to an unresolved V gene where checked; the cause of the rest is unknown. That table furnishes V, J and clone size, whereas the DNA furnished D and trimming. This sample comprises some 100,000 clones, approximately 81% of them detected only once. The ten most abundant clones make up about 3.1% of the sample.

This specimen belongs to a study of cytomegalovirus exposure and HLA in healthy donors (dated by TCRdb to between 2016 and 2019). Regarding the research as a whole: In an earlier analysis of under 600 of the donors, approximately 300 Gb of sequence data and 117 million unique TCR beta sequences from roughly 200 million T cells were reported. An early release covering over 500 HLA-typed donors comprised about 300 gigabases of sequencing data and tens of millions of unique TCR sequences. Of the roughly 400 genotyped donors, around 81% fell in the genetic ancestry cluster associated with self-reported Caucasian donors. The study aimed to test whether signatures of past pathogen exposure could be identified by cataloging public T cell receptors. The study profiled the T cell repertoires of hundreds of subjects by immunosequencing and related them to cytomegalovirus serostatus. Along with the roughly 710-subject first cohort, a separate validation cohort of over a hundred different subjects was used. To predict cytomegalovirus infection status, the study combined high-throughput TCR immunosequencing, statistical association of individual TCRs with disease status, and machine learning. A later analysis re-analyzed previously published TCR beta repertoires from roughly 600 donors and added high-resolution HLA genotyping to study TCR occurrence patterns. The later analysis used no new phenotypic data to find candidate immune exposures, relying instead on TCR beta sequences and their occurrence across donors. An earlier analysis of 587 of the donors applied high-throughput TCR beta sequencing to assess whether each TCR beta V gene segment acted as functional or pseudogenic. Donor age, sex, ethnicity and CMV serostatus were compiled together with the repertoire data. A later genetic analysis used genome-wide SNP genotypes for 398 of the 666 donors, treating that subset as a discovery cohort. All discovery cohort repertoires had been generated on a single sequencing platform. HLA typing covered class I and class II loci at four-digit resolution. The number of typed donors differed by locus: roughly 620-640 for A, B, C, DRB1 and DQB1; roughly 510 for DQA1; some 590 for DPA1; and 400 to 480 for DPB1. About five DR-DQ haplotypes were handled as single units for association and clustering, since linkage in the cohort was strong. On average, over 200,000 unique TCR beta nucleotide sequences were sequenced per donor among some 420 genotyped donors of the cohort, with around 19% of those sequences being non-productive. Overall study outcomes, separate from this receptor: A further reported finding was that TCR beta sequences accurately predicted the HLA-A and HLA-B alleles for most subjects in the first cohort. A later analysis found that HLA-associated TCR beta chains were more clonally expanded and had lower generation probabilities than equally common non-associated chains. In an earlier analysis of over 550 of the donors, most TCR beta V segments were observed in productive rearrangements about 90% or about 30% of the time, broadly matching IMGT annotations. Correlated functional status among segregating V segments might be attributable to linkage disequilibrium, but an unknown experimental factor could not be ruled out. The authors suggested that the approach could potentially be generalized to other disease states and immunological phenotypes. V-gene and J-gene trimming of TCR beta chains was associated with a missense DCLRE1C variant in a later genetic analysis, and the association was replicated in an independent cohort. Because HLA typing was unavailable for some donors at each locus, only the typed subset was used in association tests. Three of the identified cytomegalovirus-associated TCR beta chains were confirmed in vitro to be specific for cytomegalovirus antigens. The sequencing pipeline was judged likely to have produced a cluster of highly shared sequence variants as a technical artifact. Sequencing depth was assumed to be roughly uniform across donors in the presence/absence analyses, though that assumption may not hold. Most CMV-associated TCR beta chains appeared to be HLA-restricted in a later analysis, and the HLA associations seemed to be driven largely by CMV exposure. The study listed 164 TCR beta chains as associated with cytomegalovirus. At a false discovery rate of 0.05, a later analysis linked some 18,000 TCR beta sequences to specific HLA alleles. The classifier was reported to diagnose cytomegalovirus status with high specificity and sensitivity in both the original cohort and the validation cohort. Compared with the roughly 710-donor mean, donors in an Asian-associated ancestry cluster had fewer N-insertions in productive TCRs, according to a later genetic analysis. This cohort had only TCR beta chains sequenced, and the lack of alpha or paired-chain data limited which features could be detected. Seventeen rarely observed V segments, including chromosome 9 orphons, were excluded from the earlier analysis of several hundred of the donors because counts were too low. While some public TCRs were present in many individuals, most TCR sequences turned up only very rarely across donors. When HLA alleles, especially DR and DQ, strongly co-occurred, attributing TCR associations to individual alleles was difficult. In a later analysis, the rate of TCR association differed among HLA loci, with DRB1 alleles having the most associated TCRs and HLA-C alleles having the fewest. The only immune exposure information available for the cohort was CMV serostatus. In a later analysis, several top co-occurrence clusters were reported to appear linked to parvovirus B19, influenza, CMV and Epstein-Barr virus.

The cohort was made up of 500 to 800 healthy bone marrow donors. At the time of sampling, every cohort member was nominally healthy, though immune exposures that went unrecorded were likely present. The donor was CMV seropositive and belonged to the group of some 290 seropositive cohort members. Each donor provided a peripheral blood sample, and peripheral blood mononuclear cells were used for TCR beta sequencing. Genomic DNA extraction from the blood cell samples was performed with the Qiagen DNeasy Blood Extraction Kit. This TCR was sampled from a male donor in good health and CMV-seropositive. Specimen: PBMCs.

The CDR3 loop reads CASSLVGYSGATYNEQFF. The nucleotide sequence reads as follows: TGCGCCAGCAGCTTGGTGGGATATAGCGGGGCAACCTACAATGAGCAGTTCTTC. Here the chain combines TRBV5-1 and TRBJ2-1; 8 central bases correspond to TRBD2. According to the germline V gene, CDR1 reads SGHRS and CDR2 reads YFSETQ. Unmatched junction bases come to 10, with V trimmed by 0 bases and J by 2 bases. The CDR3, cysteine through phenylalanine, is 18 amino acids long. Only the CDR3 portion is preserved as DNA: 54 bases, with reading frame beginning at the first base.